The next 4 T cell receptor beta chains were all read from a single sample in a study of CD8 T cells in Susac syndrome. Reverse transcription of about 0.5 to 1 ug RNA was carried out with random hexamers. In TCRdb, the immunoSEQ multiplex PCR reads were re-called with MiXCR into one record per CDR3 protein. The sample carries roughly 130,000 distinct CDR3 sequences, 85% to 95% recorded once. Sample: CD4+ T cells from PBMCs. These receptors were obtained from a human donor with multiple sclerosis.

This sequence joins TRBV9 and TRBJ1-2; D is ambiguous. Trimming removed 3 bases at V and 6 bases at J, with 6 bases between. Germline values: CDR1 SGDLS, CDR2 YYNGEE. The CDR3 is 11 residues long. The CDR3 sequence: CASSAIDGYTF. DNA for the CDR3: TGTGCCAGCAGCGCCATTGATGGCTACACCTTC.

In its sample, this clonotype was seen once. The genes are TRBV19 and TRBJ1-6; tentatively, D is TRBD1 (5 bases). CDR1 is LNHDA and CDR2 is SQIVND in the germline V gene (reference sequence). Trimming removed 6 bases from V and 11 bases from J, with 11 bases in between. The CDR3 runs 12 residues. The CDR3 is CASRGVRPPLHF. CDR3 nucleotides: TGTGCCAGTAGAGGGGTGCGGCCACCCCTCCACTTT. The full variable domain, completed using reference TRBV19 and TRBJ1-6, is DGGITQSPKYLFRKEGQNVTLSCEQNLNHDAMYWYRQDPGQGLRLIYYSQIVNDFQKGDIAEGYSVSREKKESFPLTVTSAQKNPTAFYLCASRGVRPPLHFGNGTRLTVT.

The chain has TRBV5-1 and TRBJ1-2; TRBD1 aligns across 11 bases. Germline CDR1 and CDR2: SGHRS and YFSETQ. Trimming at V came to 4 bases and at J to 6 bases, leaving 8 bases not matched to a gene. The CDR3 consists of 15 residues. CDR3: CASSLPGTGGNGYTF. The CDR3 coding sequence is TGCGCCAGCAGCCTGCCCGGGACAGGGGGTAATGGCTACACCTTC.

This clonotype was observed a handful of times. The rearrangement links TRBV7-2 to TRBJ1-2; TRBD1 is a possible D gene (6 bases). Germline V gene sequence: CDR1 SGHTA, CDR2 FQGNSA. The CDR3 is made up of 13 amino acids. Trimming removed 5 bases at V and 8 bases at J, with 15 bases between. The CDR3 DNA sequence: TGTGCCAGCAGCACCCGGGACACCGGAGGCTACACCTTC. It encodes CASSTRDTGGYTF.